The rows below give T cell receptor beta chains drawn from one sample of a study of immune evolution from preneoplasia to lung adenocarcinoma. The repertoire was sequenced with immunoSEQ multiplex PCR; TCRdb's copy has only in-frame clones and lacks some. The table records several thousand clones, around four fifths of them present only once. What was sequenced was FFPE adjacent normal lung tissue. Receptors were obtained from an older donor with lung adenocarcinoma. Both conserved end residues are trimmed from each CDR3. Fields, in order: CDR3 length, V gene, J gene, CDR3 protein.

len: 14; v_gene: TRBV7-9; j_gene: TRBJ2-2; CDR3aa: ASSLALDRPTGELF
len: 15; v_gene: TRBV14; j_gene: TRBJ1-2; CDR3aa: ASSQTGQRGANYGYT
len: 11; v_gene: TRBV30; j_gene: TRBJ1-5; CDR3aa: AWSEGGGQPQH
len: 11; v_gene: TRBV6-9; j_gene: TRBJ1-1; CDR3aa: ASKRTGIPEAF
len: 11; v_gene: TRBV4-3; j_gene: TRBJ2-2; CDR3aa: ASSPQNTGELF
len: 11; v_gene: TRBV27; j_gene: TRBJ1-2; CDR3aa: ASRRRDNYGYT
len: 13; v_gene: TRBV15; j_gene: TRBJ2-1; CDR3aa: ATSKVASGSGEQF
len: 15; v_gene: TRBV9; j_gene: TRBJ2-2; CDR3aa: ASSVAATGANTGELF
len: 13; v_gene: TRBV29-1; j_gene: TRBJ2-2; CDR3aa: SAIPGQGNTGELF
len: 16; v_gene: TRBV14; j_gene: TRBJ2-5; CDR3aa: ASSQERDRAPGQETQY